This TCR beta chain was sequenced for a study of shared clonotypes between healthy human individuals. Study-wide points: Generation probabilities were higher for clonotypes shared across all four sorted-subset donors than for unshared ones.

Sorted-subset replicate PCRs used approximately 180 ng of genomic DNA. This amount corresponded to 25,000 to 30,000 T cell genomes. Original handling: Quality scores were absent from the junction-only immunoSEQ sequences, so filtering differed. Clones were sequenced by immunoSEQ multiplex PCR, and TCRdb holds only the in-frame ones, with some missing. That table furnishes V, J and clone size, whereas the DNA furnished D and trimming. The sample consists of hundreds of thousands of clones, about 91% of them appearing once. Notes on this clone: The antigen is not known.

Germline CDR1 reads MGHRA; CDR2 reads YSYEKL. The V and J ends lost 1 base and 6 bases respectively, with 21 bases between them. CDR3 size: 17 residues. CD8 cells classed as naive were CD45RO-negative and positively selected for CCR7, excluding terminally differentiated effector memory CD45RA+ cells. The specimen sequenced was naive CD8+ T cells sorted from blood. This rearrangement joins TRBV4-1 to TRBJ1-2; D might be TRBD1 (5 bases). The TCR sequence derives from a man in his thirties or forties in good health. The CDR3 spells CASSQVGASVVHDGYTF. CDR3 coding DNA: TGCGCCAGCAGCCAAGTTGGGGCGTCGGTGGTACACGATGGCTACACCTTC.